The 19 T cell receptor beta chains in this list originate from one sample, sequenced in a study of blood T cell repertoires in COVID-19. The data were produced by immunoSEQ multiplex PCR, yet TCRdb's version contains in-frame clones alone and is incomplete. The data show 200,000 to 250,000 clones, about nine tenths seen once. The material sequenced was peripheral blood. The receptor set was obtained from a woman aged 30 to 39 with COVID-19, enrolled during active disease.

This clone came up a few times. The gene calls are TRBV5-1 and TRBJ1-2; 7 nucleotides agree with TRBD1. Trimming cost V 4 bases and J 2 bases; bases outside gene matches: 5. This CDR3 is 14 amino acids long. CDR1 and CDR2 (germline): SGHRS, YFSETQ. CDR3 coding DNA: TGCGCCAGCAGCCGGGACAGTCACAACTATGGCTACACCTTC. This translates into CASSRDSHNYGYTF.

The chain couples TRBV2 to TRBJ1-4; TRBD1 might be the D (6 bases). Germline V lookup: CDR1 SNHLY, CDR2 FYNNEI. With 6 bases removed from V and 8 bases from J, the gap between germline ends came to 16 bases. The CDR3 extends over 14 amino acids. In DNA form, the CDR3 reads TGTGCCAGCAGCTGGGGGGGCGGTGGGGAAAAACTGTTTTTT. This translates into CASSWGGGGEKLFF.

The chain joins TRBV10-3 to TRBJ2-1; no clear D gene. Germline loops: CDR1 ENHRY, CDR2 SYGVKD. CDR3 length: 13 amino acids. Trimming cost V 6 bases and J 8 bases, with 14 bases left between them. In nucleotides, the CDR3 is TGTGCCATCAGGGAAGGTGAGGTCGATGAGCAGTTCTTC. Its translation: CAIREGEVDEQFF.

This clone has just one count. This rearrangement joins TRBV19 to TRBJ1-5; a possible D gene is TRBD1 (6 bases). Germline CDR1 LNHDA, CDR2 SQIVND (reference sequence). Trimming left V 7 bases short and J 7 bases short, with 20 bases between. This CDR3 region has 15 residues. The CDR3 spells CASTTPHRDRQPQHF. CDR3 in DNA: TGTGCCAGTACTACCCCACACAGGGATCGCCAGCCCCAGCATTTT.

This CDR3 is CASMGADGGELFF. CDR3 coding DNA: TGCGCCAGCATGGGAGCGGACGGCGGGGAGCTGTTTTTT. The chain uses TRBV5-1 and TRBJ2-2; tentatively, D is TRBD2 (5 bases). The CDR3 consists of 13 residues. The germline CDR1 and CDR2 sequences are SGHRS and YFSETQ. The V gene lost 6 bases and the J gene lost 7 bases, with 13 bases spanning the gap.

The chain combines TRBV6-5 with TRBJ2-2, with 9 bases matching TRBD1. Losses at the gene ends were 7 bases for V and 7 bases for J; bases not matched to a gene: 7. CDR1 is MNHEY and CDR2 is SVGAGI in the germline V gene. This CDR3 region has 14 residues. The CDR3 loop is CASTPQGAIGELFF. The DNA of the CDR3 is TGTGCCAGCACCCCACAGGGGGCTATCGGGGAGCTGTTTTTT.

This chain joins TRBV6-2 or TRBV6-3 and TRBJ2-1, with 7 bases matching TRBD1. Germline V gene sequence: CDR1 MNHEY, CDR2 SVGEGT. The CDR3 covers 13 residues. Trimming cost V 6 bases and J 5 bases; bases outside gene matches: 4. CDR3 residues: CASSRDSHNEQFF. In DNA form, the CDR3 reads TGTGCCAGCAGCCGGGACAGTCACAATGAGCAGTTCTTC.

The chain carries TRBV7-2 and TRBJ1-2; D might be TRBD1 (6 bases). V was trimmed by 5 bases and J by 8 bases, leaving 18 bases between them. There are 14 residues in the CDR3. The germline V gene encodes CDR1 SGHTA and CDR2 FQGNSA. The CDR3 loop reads CASSPTTGLGGYTF. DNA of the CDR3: TGTGCCAGCAGCCCAACAACAGGGTTGGGAGGCTACACCTTC.

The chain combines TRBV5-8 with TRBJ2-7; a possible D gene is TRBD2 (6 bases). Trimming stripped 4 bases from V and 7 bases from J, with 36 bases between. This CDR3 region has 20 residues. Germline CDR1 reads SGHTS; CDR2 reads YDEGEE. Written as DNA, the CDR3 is TGTGCCAGCAGCCCCCCCGCCCGTGGAGGGGTAACTATCTTTTTGGGGGAGCAGTACTTC. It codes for CASSPPARGGVTIFLGEQYF.

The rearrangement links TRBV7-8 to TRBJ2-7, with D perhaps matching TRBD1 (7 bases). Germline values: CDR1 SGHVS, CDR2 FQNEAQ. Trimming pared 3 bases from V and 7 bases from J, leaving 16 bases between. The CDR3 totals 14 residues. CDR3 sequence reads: CASSFGGGGEEQYF. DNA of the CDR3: TGTGCCAGCAGCTTTGGTGGAGGGGGCGAAGAGCAGTACTTC.

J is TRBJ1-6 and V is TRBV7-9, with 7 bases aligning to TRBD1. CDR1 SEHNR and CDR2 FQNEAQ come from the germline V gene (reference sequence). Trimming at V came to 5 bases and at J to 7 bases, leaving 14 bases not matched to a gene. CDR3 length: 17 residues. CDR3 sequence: CASSPPGQLGPNSPLHF. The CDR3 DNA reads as TGTGCCAGCAGCCCCCCGGGACAGCTGGGACCCAATTCACCCCTCCACTTT.

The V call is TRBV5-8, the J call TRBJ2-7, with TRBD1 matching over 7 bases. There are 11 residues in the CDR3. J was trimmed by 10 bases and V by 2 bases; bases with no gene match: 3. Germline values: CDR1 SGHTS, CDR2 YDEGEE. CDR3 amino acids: CASSFDREQYV. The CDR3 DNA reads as TGTGCCAGCAGCTTCGACAGGGAACAGTACGTC.

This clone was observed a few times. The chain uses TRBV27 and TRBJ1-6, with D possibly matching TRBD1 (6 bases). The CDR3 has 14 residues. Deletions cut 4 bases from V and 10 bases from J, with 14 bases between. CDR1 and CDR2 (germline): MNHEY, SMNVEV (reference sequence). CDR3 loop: CASSSHPGASPLHF. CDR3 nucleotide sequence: TGTGCCAGCAGTTCCCATCCAGGGGCCTCACCCCTCCACTTT.

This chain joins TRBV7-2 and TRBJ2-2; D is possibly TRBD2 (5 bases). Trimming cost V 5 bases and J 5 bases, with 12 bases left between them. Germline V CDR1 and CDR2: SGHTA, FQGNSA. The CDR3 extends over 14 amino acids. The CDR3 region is CASSTDFSTGELFF. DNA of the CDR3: TGTGCCAGCAGCACGGACTTTTCAACCGGGGAGCTGTTTTTT. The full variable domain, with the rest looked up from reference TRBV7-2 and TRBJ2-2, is GAGVSQSPSNKVTEKGKDVELRCDPISGHTALYWYRQSLGQGLEFLIYFQGNSAPDKSGLPSDRFSAERTGGSVSTLTIQRTQQEDSAVYLCASSTDFSTGELFFGEGSRLTVL.

CDR3 in amino acids: CASKRGREAEAFF. Here the CDR3 DNA reads TGTGCCAGCAAACGGGGAAGGGAGGCTGAAGCTTTCTTT. The chain carries TRBV2 and TRBJ1-1; D unresolved. The CDR3 extends over 13 amino acids. The V end lost 7 bases, the J end lost 6 bases, and 15 bases lay between the germline ends. CDR1 is SNHLY and CDR2 is FYNNEI in the germline V gene.

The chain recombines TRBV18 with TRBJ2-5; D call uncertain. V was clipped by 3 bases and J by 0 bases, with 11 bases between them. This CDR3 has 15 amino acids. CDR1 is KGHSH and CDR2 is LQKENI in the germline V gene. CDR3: CASSPFAGHQETQYF. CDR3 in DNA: TGTGCCAGCTCACCTTTTGCTGGCCACCAAGAGACCCAGTACTTC.

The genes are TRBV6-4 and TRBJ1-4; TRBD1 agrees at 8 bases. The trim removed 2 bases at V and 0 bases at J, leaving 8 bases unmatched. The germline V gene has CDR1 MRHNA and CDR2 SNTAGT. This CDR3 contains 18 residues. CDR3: CASSDGSGGIATNEKLFF. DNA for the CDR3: TGTGCCAGCAGTGACGGCTCAGGGGGCATAGCAACTAATGAAAAACTGTTTTTT.

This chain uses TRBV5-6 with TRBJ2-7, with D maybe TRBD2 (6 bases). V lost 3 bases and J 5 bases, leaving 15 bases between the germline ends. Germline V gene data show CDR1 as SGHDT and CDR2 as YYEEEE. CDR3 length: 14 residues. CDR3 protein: CASSWGTGLNEQYV. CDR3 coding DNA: TGTGCCAGCAGCTGGGGGACTGGGTTAAACGAGCAGTACGTC.

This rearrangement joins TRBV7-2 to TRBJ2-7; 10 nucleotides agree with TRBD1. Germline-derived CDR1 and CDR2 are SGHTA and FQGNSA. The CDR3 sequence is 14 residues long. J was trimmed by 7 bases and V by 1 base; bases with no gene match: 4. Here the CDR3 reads CASSLVRTGGEQYF. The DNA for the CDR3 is TGTGCCAGCAGCTTAGTTAGGACAGGGGGTGAGCAGTACTTC.